This T cell receptor beta chain was recorded in a study of blood T cell repertoires in COVID-19. About the research overall: The origin of the acute and convalescent COVID-19 samples was the United States, Italy and Spain. T cells, B-cell-depleted T cells, or PBMCs supplied cDNA or gDNA.

The table came from immunoSEQ multiplex PCR; TCRdb's copy has only in-frame clones and leaves some out. The sample shows nearly 300,000 clones, roughly 84% of them seen only once. Per the germline V gene, CDR1 is LNHNV and CDR2 is YYDKDF (reference sequence). The CDR3 is 16 amino acids. V was clipped by 0 bases and J by 2 bases, with 13 bases between them. Followed over time, Seattle patients had been enrolled while infection was active. This TCR was recovered from a human donor with COVID-19, enrolled during active disease. The donor label of this sample is uncertain. The chain joins TRBV15 to TRBJ1-1; no firm D call. The source material was peripheral blood. CDR3 amino acids: CATSREIGRLNTEAFF. The CDR3 coding sequence is TGTGCCACCAGCAGAGAAATTGGCAGGTTAAACACTGAAGCTTTCTTT.